This T cell receptor (beta chain) emerged from a study of blood T cell repertoires in COVID-19. As for the study in general: Researchers got acute and convalescent COVID-19 samples from the United States, Italy and Spain. T cells, B-cell-depleted T cells, or PBMCs supplied cDNA or gDNA.

The CDR3 spans 18 residues. The V gene end was trimmed by 10 bases and the J gene end by 1 base; junction bases not matched to a gene: 16. From germline, CDR1 is MNHEY and CDR2 SMNVEV (reference sequence). Repertoires were generated with immunoSEQ multiplex PCR, while TCRdb's copy carries only in-frame clones and drops some. The table has 200,000 to 250,000 clones, 81% seen once; the top ten hold around 10%. The receptor comes from a woman between 50 and 59 years old with acute COVID-19. The source material was PBMCs or T cells enriched from blood (not recorded which). The chain recombines TRBV27 with TRBJ2-2; the match to TRBD1 covers 9 bases. CDR3 amino acids: CATTSSGTGFKNTGELFF. The CDR3 DNA reads TGTGCCACAACCTCCTCGGGGACAGGGTTTAAGAACACCGGGGAGCTGTTTTTT.